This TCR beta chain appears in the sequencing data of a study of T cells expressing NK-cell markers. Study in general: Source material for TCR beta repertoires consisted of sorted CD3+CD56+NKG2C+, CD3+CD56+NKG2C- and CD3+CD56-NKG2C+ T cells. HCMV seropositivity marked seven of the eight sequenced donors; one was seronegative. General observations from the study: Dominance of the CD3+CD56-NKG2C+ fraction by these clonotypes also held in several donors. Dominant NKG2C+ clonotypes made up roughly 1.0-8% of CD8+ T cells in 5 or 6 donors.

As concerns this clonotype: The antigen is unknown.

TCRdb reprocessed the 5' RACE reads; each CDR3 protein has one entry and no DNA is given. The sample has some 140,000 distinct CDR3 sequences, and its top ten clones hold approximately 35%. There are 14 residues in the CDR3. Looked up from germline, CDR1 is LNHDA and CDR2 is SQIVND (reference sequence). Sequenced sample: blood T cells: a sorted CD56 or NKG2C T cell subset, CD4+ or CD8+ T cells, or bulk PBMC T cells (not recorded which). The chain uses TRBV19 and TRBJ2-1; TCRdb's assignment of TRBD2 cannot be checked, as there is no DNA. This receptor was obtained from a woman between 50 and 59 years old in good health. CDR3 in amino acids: CASSNQRVYNEQFF.